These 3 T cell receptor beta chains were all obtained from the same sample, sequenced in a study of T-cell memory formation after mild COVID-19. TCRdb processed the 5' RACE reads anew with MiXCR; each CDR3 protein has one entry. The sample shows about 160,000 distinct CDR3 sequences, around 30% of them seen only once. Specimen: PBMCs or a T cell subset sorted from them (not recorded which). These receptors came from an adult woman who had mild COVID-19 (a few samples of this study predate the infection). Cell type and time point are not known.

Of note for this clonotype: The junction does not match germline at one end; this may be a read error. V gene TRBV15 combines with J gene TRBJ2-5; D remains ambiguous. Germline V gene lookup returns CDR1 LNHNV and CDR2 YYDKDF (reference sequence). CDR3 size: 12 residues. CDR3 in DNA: TGTGCCACCAGCAGAGATGATCTTATGGTTACTTTC. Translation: CATSRDDLMVTF.

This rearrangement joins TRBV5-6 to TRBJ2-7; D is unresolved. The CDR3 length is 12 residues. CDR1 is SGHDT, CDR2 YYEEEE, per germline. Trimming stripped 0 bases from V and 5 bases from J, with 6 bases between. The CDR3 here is CASSLAGHEQYF. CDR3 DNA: TGTGCCAGCAGCTTGGCCGGGCACGAGCAGTACTTC.

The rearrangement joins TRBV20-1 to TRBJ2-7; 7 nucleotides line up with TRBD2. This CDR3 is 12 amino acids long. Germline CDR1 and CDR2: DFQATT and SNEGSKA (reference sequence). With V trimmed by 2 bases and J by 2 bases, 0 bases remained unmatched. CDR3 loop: CSARLAAYEQYF. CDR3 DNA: TGCAGTGCTAGACTAGCGGCCTACGAGCAGTACTTC.